This T cell receptor beta chain appears in the sequencing data of a study of cytomegalovirus exposure and HLA in healthy donors. Study summary: Inside one of the first data releases sat around 80 million unique TCRs taken from HLA-typed donors. Among the approximately 380 donors who were genotyped, 81% fell in the genetic ancestry cluster that is associated with self-reported Caucasian donors.

PCR was performed using 60 Vbeta and 13 Jbeta primers. Assay: immunoSEQ multiplex PCR; the TCRdb copy retains only in-frame clones and omits some. The sample records about 160,000 clones, roughly 80% being singletons. Study-level results: What a later analysis reportedly showed was that an Asian-associated ancestry cluster had fewer N-insertions than the approximately 670-donor mean. What TCR beta sequences reportedly achieved was accurate prediction of HLA-A and HLA-B alleles in most subjects.

Germline assignment: CDR1 SGHTA and CDR2 FQGNSA. There are 15 residues in the CDR3. With V trimmed by 2 bases and J by 6 bases, 5 bases remained unmatched. In regard to this clone: Its specificity is unknown.

The sample was PBMCs. J is TRBJ2-7 and V is TRBV7-2, with 12 bases that match TRBD2. This sequence was found in a man aged 45-60 years in good health and CMV-seropositive. This CDR3 reads CASSLYKTSGGEQYF. The CDR3 coding sequence is TGTGCCAGCAGCTTATATAAGACTAGCGGGGGCGAGCAGTACTTC.